The 13 T cell receptor beta chains below come from one sample, sequenced in a study of T cells expressing NK-cell markers. TCRdb reworked the 5' RACE reads into one entry per CDR3 protein, no DNA. This listing includes over 150,000 distinct CDR3 sequences. Specimen: blood T cells: a sorted CD56 or NKG2C T cell subset, CD4+ or CD8+ T cells, or bulk PBMC T cells (not recorded which). Source of these receptors: a woman aged 45-65 years in good health.

This rearrangement joins TRBV14 to TRBJ2-1. The CDR3 runs 14 residues. Germline V gene lookup returns CDR1 SGHDN and CDR2 FVKESK. The CDR3 here is CASSQDGNYNEQFF.

V and J are TRBV5-5 and TRBJ2-1; TCRdb outputs TRBD1, but without DNA this stays unchecked. The CDR3 has 14 residues. The V gene's germline CDR1 is SGHKS and CDR2 YYEKEE (reference sequence). The CDR3: CASSVTGESNEQFF. Complete variable domain (other parts from reference TRBV5-5 and TRBJ2-1): DAGVTQSPTHLIKTRGQQVTLRCSPISGHKSVSWYQQVLGQGPQFIFQYYEKEERGRGNFPDRFSARQFPNYSSELNVNALLLGDSALYLCASSVTGESNEQFFGPGTRLTVL.

The V call is TRBV27, the J call TRBJ2-5; TCRdb indicates TRBD1, and absent DNA this call remains unverified. CDR1 and CDR2 from the germline V gene are MNHEY and SMNVEV (reference sequence). The CDR3 has 13 amino acids. CDR3 region: CASSFGQGGTQYF.

This rearrangement joins TRBV5-1 to TRBJ2-1; TCRdb indicates TRBD1, and absent DNA this call remains unverified. The CDR3 extends over 15 amino acids. CDR1 SGHRS and CDR2 YFSETQ come from the germline V gene. The CDR3 region is CASSADSAPVYEQFF.

CDR3 in amino acids: CAWGPNREGQFF. V gene TRBV30 combines with J gene TRBJ2-1; TCRdb's D call, TRBD1, is unchecked because there is no DNA. Germline-derived CDR1 and CDR2 are GTSNPN and SVGIG (reference sequence). CDR3 length equals 12 residues.

The CDR3 protein is CASSEDRGVNGYTF. This rearrangement joins TRBV5-1 to TRBJ1-2; absent DNA, TCRdb's TRBD1 call cannot be checked. This CDR3 has 14 residues. CDR1 and CDR2 from the germline V gene are SGHRS and YFSETQ.

The rearrangement uses TRBV27 and TRBJ2-3; with no DNA, the TCRdb D assignment of TRBD1 cannot be verified. This CDR3 contains 16 residues. Germline CDR1 MNHEY, CDR2 SMNVEV (reference sequence). CDR3 loop: CASNDVRQGDPDTQYF.

The genes are TRBV6-5 and TRBJ2-1; lacking DNA, the TRBD2 call made by TCRdb goes unchecked. CDR3 length: 13 residues. Germline-derived CDR1 and CDR2 are MNHEY and SVGAGI. The CDR3 spells CASSRSSGNEQFF.

The V gene is TRBV29-1, the J gene TRBJ2-3; TCRdb lists TRBD1, though no DNA is available to test this call. Germline lookup yields CDR1 SQVTM and CDR2 ANQGSEA. The CDR3 length is 12 residues. CDR3 protein: CSADRGLDTQYF.

CDR3 in amino acids: CASSVDGGSGNTIYF. The chain couples TRBV9 to TRBJ1-3. Per germline, CDR1 SGDLS and CDR2 YYNGEE. The CDR3 contains 15 residues.

The chain is built from TRBV7-8 and TRBJ2-3; without DNA, the TCRdb call of TRBD2 cannot be checked. Germline CDR1 is SGHVS and CDR2 is FQNEAQ. The CDR3 length is 14 residues. CDR3 protein: CASSLERRMDTQYF.

The chain employs TRBV24-1 and TRBJ2-3; TCRdb lists TRBD2, though no DNA is available to test this call. The CDR3 is 13 amino acids. From germline, CDR1 is KGHDR and CDR2 SFDVKD. The CDR3 is CATEASGNYTQYF.

The gene calls are TRBV6-6 and TRBJ1-4; TCRdb names TRBD1, which stays unverified in the absence of DNA. Germline lookup yields CDR1 MNHNY and CDR2 SVGAGI (reference sequence). The CDR3 sequence is 14 residues long. The CDR3 protein is CASSWVGANEKLFF.